A selection of T cell receptor beta chains follows, all from one sample in a study of T cell responses to AZD1222 COVID-19 vaccine. Clones were read by immunoSEQ multiplex PCR, and TCRdb kept only the in-frame ones, dropping some. This table holds some 180,000 clones, roughly 90% found once. This specimen was peripheral blood, taken on day 0 of AZD1222 vaccination. These receptors came from an adult in good health. Each CDR3 is given with its conserved first and last residue. D genes are given only for firm matches. For some rows the clone size is stated as once, few or many, or as a class when expanded; others skip it.

j_call,v_call,clone_size,d_call,cdr3_nt,cdr3_aa
TRBJ1-2,TRBV3-1/TRBV3-2,NA,TRBD1,TGTGCCAGCAGCCAGGGGACAGGGGGGTATGGCTACACCTTC,CASSQGTGGYGYTF
TRBJ1-5,TRBV2,NA,TRBD1,TGTGCCAGCACCCGGGACAGGGGTTTTTTGAGCAATCAGCCCCAGCATTTT,CASTRDRGFLSNQPQHF
TRBJ2-7,TRBV18,NA,NA,TGTGCCAGCTCACCGGAGACAGGGAGGCAAGAGCAGTACTTC,CASSPETGRQEQYF
TRBJ2-1,TRBV2,NA,NA,TGTGCCACCGGGGGACAGCTCAATGAGCAGTTCTTC,CATGGQLNEQFF
TRBJ2-3,TRBV5-4,NA,NA,TGTGCCAGCAGCTTGGAGGGACAACGGCGGGATACGCAGTATTTT,CASSLEGQRRDTQYF
TRBJ1-6,TRBV9,NA,NA,TGTGCCAGCAGTCCGACAGCGTGGTCCTATAATTCACCCCTCCACTTT,CASSPTAWSYNSPLHF
TRBJ2-2,TRBV7-9,NA,TRBD1,TGTGCCAGCAGCTCCGGGACAGGGGTCGGGGAGCTGTTTTTT,CASSSGTGVGELFF
TRBJ1-1,TRBV5-6,NA,NA,TGTGCCAGCAGCCCGGGGGGCAGGCACCCTGAAGCTTTCTTT,CASSPGGRHPEAFF
TRBJ1-1,TRBV4-2,once,NA,TGTGCCAGCAGCCAAGAAAAGGGGTTACGAACTGAAGCTTTCTTT,CASSQEKGLRTEAFF
TRBJ1-6,TRBV18,NA,TRBD1,TGTGCCAGCTCACCATCGACAGGGCGGGACCGTACACCCCTCCACTTT,CASSPSTGRDRTPLHF
TRBJ1-2,TRBV6-2/TRBV6-3,once,NA,TGTGCCAGCAGTTACTCGACCAGGGTACCTTTGGACTATGGCTACACCTTC,CASSYSTRVPLDYGYTF
TRBJ2-5,TRBV10-3,NA,TRBD2,TGTGCCATCAGGGGGGGACTAGCGGTTCAAGAGACCCAGTACTTC,CAIRGGLAVQETQYF
TRBJ2-1,TRBV14,NA,TRBD2,TGTGCCAGCAGCTTCCGACTAGCGGGAGAGGGGAATGAGCAGTTCTTC,CASSFRLAGEGNEQFF
TRBJ1-1,TRBV7-7,NA,NA,TGTGCTAGTTACTGGGCGGGCACAGAGACAGCTAGAAACACTGAAGCTTTCTTT,CASYWAGTETARNTEAFF
TRBJ2-3,TRBV5-1,NA,TRBD2,TGCGCCAGCAGCCTCACCCTTCTAGCGGGAGGTACCACAGATACGCAGTATTTT,CASSLTLLAGGTTDTQYF
TRBJ1-2,TRBV29-1,once,NA,TGCAGCGTTAGGTGGGACAACTATGGCTACACCTTC,CSVRWDNYGYTF
TRBJ2-2,TRBV6-4,NA,TRBD1,TGTGCCAGTTCCGGGACAGCGAACACCGGGGAGCTGTTTTTT,CASSGTANTGELFF
TRBJ2-5,TRBV5-1,NA,TRBD1,TGCGCCAGCAGCCTAGGGACAGTAGGGGAGACCCAGTACTTC,CASSLGTVGETQYF
TRBJ2-5,TRBV7-3,NA,NA,TGTGCCAGCAGCTTAACTAGGGGAGAGACCCAGTACTTC,CASSLTRGETQYF
TRBJ2-1,TRBV6-2/TRBV6-3,NA,TRBD2,TGTGCCAGCAGTTACGAGGGACTAGCGGGAGGTCTTGAGCAGTTCTTC,CASSYEGLAGGLEQFF
TRBJ1-2,TRBV24-1,NA,NA,TGTGCCACCAGTATTAAGGTGCGACAGGAGATTAGCTACACCTTC,CATSIKVRQEISYTF
TRBJ1-6,TRBV27,few,TRBD1,TGTGCCAGCAGTCCACGGGACAGGGACCACTATAATTCACCCCTCCACTTT,CASSPRDRDHYNSPLHF
TRBJ2-3,TRBV7-9,NA,NA,TGTGCCAGCAGCAAACGGGGGCATATCACAGATACGCAGTATTTT,CASSKRGHITDTQYF